The 30 T cell receptor beta chains presented below share a single source sample, sequenced in a study of CD8 T cells in ankylosing spondylitis. TCRdb reprocessed the 5' RACE reads via MiXCR and lists one record per CDR3 protein. The sample includes more than 200,000 distinct CDR3 sequences, approximately 24% of them seen just once. Sequencing used blood, either unsorted or a sorted T cell fraction (not recorded which). Source of these receptors: a male donor with ankylosing spondylitis or in good health (not recorded which).

V gene TRBV28 combines with J gene TRBJ2-1; 7 bases fit TRBD1. Germline CDR1 is MDHEN and CDR2 is SYDVKM. V gave up 4 bases and J gave up 3 bases; unmatched junction bases: 6. CDR3 length: 15 residues. The CDR3 sequence: CASSSPGTVYNEQFF. For the CDR3, the DNA is TGTGCCAGCAGTTCGCCGGGGACAGTCTACAATGAGCAGTTCTTC.

This clonotype was seen at least ten times. J is TRBJ2-7 and V is TRBV12-3 or TRBV12-4; 8 bases map to TRBD1. This CDR3 spans 12 amino acids. V lost 6 bases, J lost 6 bases, and 4 bases stayed unmatched. Here the CDR3 DNA reads TGTGCCAGCAGACTACAGGGGGGCGAGCAGTACTTC. Translation gives CASRLQGGEQYF.

This clonotype was seen more than once but under ten times. Given a much more abundant clone one base away, this may be a read error. The CDR3 region is CASSDQTGGFGYTF. CDR3 nucleotides: TGTGCCAGCAGCGACCAGACAGGGGGCTTTGGCTACACCTTC. This chain joins TRBV11-2 and TRBJ1-2; the match to TRBD1 covers 10 bases. V lost 5 bases to trimming and J lost 7 bases; unmatched junction nucleotides: 7. CDR1 is SGHAT and CDR2 is FQNNGV in the germline V gene. The CDR3 is 14 residues long.

The chain combines TRBV24-1 with TRBJ2-1; D uncertain. The CDR3 covers 14 residues. Germline CDR1 and CDR2: KGHDR and SFDVKD. Trimming shortened V by 0 bases and J by 7 bases, and 9 bases separated the two germline ends. The CDR3 region is CATSDLRDINEQFF. CDR3 in DNA: TGTGCCACCAGTGATTTGCGTGACATTAATGAGCAGTTCTTC.

This chain links TRBV3-1 with TRBJ2-7; D is perhaps TRBD2 (5 bases). CDR1 and CDR2 from the germline V gene are LGHDT and YNNKEL (reference sequence). This CDR3 is built from 14 residues. Trimming cost V 2 bases and J 3 bases, with 11 bases left between them. As DNA, the CDR3 is TGTGCCAGCAGCCAACGACACCGGGACTACGAGCAGTACTTC. This gives the protein CASSQRHRDYEQYF.

In its sample, this clonotype was seen a few times. The CDR3 here is CSARVPGRNEQFF. The DNA of the CDR3 is TGCAGTGCTAGAGTGCCGGGGAGAAATGAGCAGTTCTTC. The chain recombines TRBV20-1 with TRBJ2-1, with D possibly being TRBD2 (5 bases). Germline CDR1 DFQATT, CDR2 SNEGSKA (reference sequence). Trimming removed 1 base from V and 7 bases from J, with 11 bases in between. The CDR3 has 13 amino acids.

This clonotype was recorded many times. The chain has TRBV20-1 and TRBJ2-1, with D unresolved. Trimming shortened V by 5 bases and J by 5 bases, and 13 bases separated the two germline ends. Germline CDR1 DFQATT, CDR2 SNEGSKA (reference sequence). The length of the CDR3 is 13 residues. CDR3 protein: CSAGPMGHNEQFF. For the CDR3, the DNA is TGCAGTGCTGGGCCCATGGGCCACAATGAGCAGTTCTTC.

J is TRBJ2-3 and V is TRBV10-3, with D perhaps matching TRBD1 (6 bases). The CDR3 length is 13 residues. Germline V gene data show CDR1 as ENHRY and CDR2 as SYGVKD. V was cut by 6 bases and J by 3 bases, with 10 bases left in between. CDR3 DNA sequence: TGTGCCATCAGGCAAGGGGGAACAGATACGCAGTATTTT. Protein product: CAIRQGGTDTQYF.

The chain recombines TRBV9 with TRBJ2-7; 8 bases line up with TRBD2. Unmatched junction bases numbered 7, after V lost 0 bases and J lost 5 bases. CDR1 is SGDLS, CDR2 YYNGEE, per germline. The CDR3 spans 15 residues. For the CDR3, the DNA is TGTGCCAGCAGCGTAGCGGTAGCGGGGAACCACGAGCAGTACTTC. Translated: CASSVAVAGNHEQYF.

This clonotype showed up many times. This chain uses TRBV20-1 with TRBJ1-2; D gene ambiguous. The V gene's germline CDR1 is DFQATT and CDR2 SNEGSKA (reference sequence). This CDR3 spans 11 amino acids. Trimming left V 4 bases short and J 7 bases short, with 10 bases between. CDR3 nucleotides: TGCAGTGCTAACCCCGGACGTGGCTACACCTTC. Translation gives CSANPGRGYTF.

The chain combines TRBV20-1 with TRBJ2-7; D not resolved. CDR3 length: 15 amino acids. V lost 3 bases, J lost 0 bases, and 15 bases lay in between. Germline V gene lookup returns CDR1 DFQATT and CDR2 SNEGSKA (reference sequence). The DNA for the CDR3 is TGCAGTGCTAGTTCCCCCAGCAGTAGCTCCTACGAGCAGTACTTC. Protein sequence: CSASSPSSSSYEQYF.

There are many counts of this clonotype. V is TRBV20-1 and J is TRBJ2-7, with 9 bases that match TRBD1. This CDR3 contains 14 residues. The V gene end was trimmed by 6 bases and the J gene end by 3 bases; junction bases not matched to a gene: 9. Germline V CDR1 and CDR2: DFQATT, SNEGSKA (reference sequence). CDR3 amino acids: CSAPVGQGHYEQYF. The CDR3 nucleotides are TGCAGTGCCCCCGTGGGACAGGGACACTACGAGCAGTACTTC.

This clonotype was observed a few times. The DNA of the CDR3 is TGTGCCAGCAGTGCCGCCGACAGGGCAGGTCAGCCCCAGCATTTT. It specifies CASSAADRAGQPQHF. V usage is TRBV6-1 and J usage is TRBJ1-5, with 7 bases aligning to TRBD1. With V trimmed by 4 bases and J by 6 bases, 9 bases remained unmatched. CDR3 length: 15 residues. Looked up from germline, CDR1 is MNHNS and CDR2 is SASEGT.

This clonotype was counted many times. V usage is TRBV15 and J usage is TRBJ2-1; D is perhaps TRBD1 or TRBD2 (5 bases each). The CDR3 runs to 14 residues. V lost 9 bases and J lost 9, with 21 bases in between. Germline loops: CDR1 LNHNV, CDR2 YYDKDF (reference sequence). The CDR3 region has the DNA TGTGCCACGGGGCGTCAGCGACGGGAAGGTGAGCAGTTCTTC. It translates to CATGRQRREGEQFF.

This clonotype was detected many times. This chain uses TRBV10-3 with TRBJ2-7, with 8 bases that match TRBD1. The germline V gene has CDR1 ENHRY and CDR2 SYGVKD. J was trimmed by 2 bases and V by 1 base; bases with no gene match: 1. This CDR3 spans 14 amino acids. The chain's CDR3 is CAISEWTGTYEQYF. Here the CDR3 DNA reads TGTGCCATCAGTGAGTGGACAGGGACCTACGAGCAGTACTTC.

The chain combines TRBV6-5 with TRBJ2-1; D perhaps matches TRBD1 (5 bases). Germline V gives CDR1 MNHEY, CDR2 SVGAGI. Between the trimmed V and J ends, which lost 2 bases and 3 bases, there was a span of 14 bases. The CDR3 is 16 residues long. CDR3 region: CASSYGPRGIYNEQFF. The CDR3 DNA follows: TGTGCCAGCAGTTACGGGCCTAGGGGCATCTACAATGAGCAGTTCTTC.

This clonotype was detected ten times or more. The chain is built from TRBV28 and TRBJ2-5; D is perhaps TRBD1 (6 bases). CDR1 and CDR2 from the germline V gene are MDHEN and SYDVKM. The CDR3 is made up of 16 amino acids. Trimming pared 1 base from V and 1 base from J, leaving 13 bases between. In nucleotides, the CDR3 is TGTGCCAGCAGTTTATTACAGGACAGTCCCCAAGAGACCCAGTACTTC. Translated: CASSLLQDSPQETQYF.

This clonotype was seen many times. The chain links TRBV5-1 to TRBJ2-1; 15 nucleotides match TRBD2. The CDR3 totals 14 residues. Germline assignment: CDR1 SGHRS and CDR2 YFSETQ. V lost 5 bases, J lost 14 bases, and 8 bases stayed unmatched. Written as DNA, the CDR3 is TGCGCCAGCAGTTCGGGACTAGCGGGGGGACTAAAGTTCTTC. Amino acid sequence: CASSSGLAGGLKFF.

There are a few counts of this clonotype. The chain is built from TRBV29-1 and TRBJ2-5; 14 bases agree with TRBD2. V was pared by 7 bases and J by 1 base, with 5 bases of the junction left unmatched. CDR1 is SQVTM, CDR2 ANQGSEA, per germline. The length of the CDR3 is 15 residues. CDR3: CSASGLAGAQETQYF. The CDR3 nucleotides read TGCAGCGCTTCGGGACTAGCGGGGGCCCAAGAGACCCAGTACTTC.

This chain links TRBV12-3 or TRBV12-4 with TRBJ1-5; 7 bases align to TRBD1. The CDR3 totals 16 residues. The V segment lost 6 bases and the J segment 1 base; nucleotides outside the gene matches: 9. CDR3 protein: CASRPPGTVSNQPQHF. The CDR3 DNA reads TGTGCCAGCAGACCCCCCGGGACAGTCAGCAATCAGCCCCAGCATTTT.

There are many counts of this clonotype. The chain has TRBV29-1 and TRBJ2-5; 12 bases agree with TRBD2. Trimming at V came to 4 bases and at J to 2 bases, leaving 2 bases not matched to a gene. The CDR3 runs 14 residues. The germline CDR1 and CDR2 sequences are SQVTM and ANQGSEA. This CDR3 is CSVGGLAGQETQYF. CDR3 in DNA: TGCAGCGTTGGGGGACTAGCGGGTCAAGAGACCCAGTACTTC.

This clonotype was seen repeatedly, ten times or more. This chain links TRBV20-1 with TRBJ2-1; the match to TRBD2 covers 10 bases. Trimming took 5 bases from V and 8 from J; bases not matched to a gene: 12. This CDR3 contains 15 residues. CDR1 and CDR2 (germline): DFQATT, SNEGSKA (reference sequence). The CDR3 loop reads CSASIAGGSSDEQFF. The DNA for the CDR3 is TGCAGTGCTTCTATAGCGGGGGGCTCTAGTGATGAGCAGTTCTTC.

The chain joins TRBV6-1 to TRBJ2-3; tentatively, D is TRBD1 (5 bases). V was cut by 5 bases and J by 5 bases, with 14 bases left in between. Germline assignment: CDR1 MNHNS and CDR2 SASEGT. The CDR3 is 14 amino acids. CDR3 coding DNA: TGTGCCAGCAGTATAGGGGTTCCTCAAGATACGCAGTATTTT. Its translation: CASSIGVPQDTQYF.

This clonotype was observed many times. The chain recombines TRBV7-2 with TRBJ1-6; D gene ambiguous. The V gene lost 1 base and the J gene lost 7 bases, with 14 bases spanning the gap. Germline CDR1 SGHTA, CDR2 FQGNSA. The length of the CDR3 is 16 residues. CDR3 protein: CASSLGARVGNSPLHF. The CDR3 region has the DNA TGTGCCAGCAGCTTAGGTGCTAGGGTCGGGAATTCACCCCTCCACTTT.

This clonotype has ten or more counts. This chain uses TRBV12-3 or TRBV12-4 with TRBJ2-1, with 10 bases matching TRBD1. The V gene end was trimmed by 10 bases and the J gene end by 6 bases; junction bases not matched to a gene: 12. The CDR3 loop spans 15 amino acids. The CDR3 spells CATSGRQGAPNEQFF. Written as DNA, the CDR3 is TGTGCCACCTCAGGTCGACAGGGGGCTCCCAATGAGCAGTTCTTC.

The rearrangement uses TRBV12-3 or TRBV12-4 and TRBJ2-5; possibly TRBD1 or TRBD2 for D (5 bases each). The V and J ends lost 7 bases and 5 bases respectively, with 20 bases between them. The CDR3 is 15 residues long. The DNA for the CDR3 is TGTGCCAGCACCCCCGGGTGGTTCAGGGACGAGACCCAGTACTTC. Translation: CASTPGWFRDETQYF.

V usage is TRBV12-3 or TRBV12-4 and J usage is TRBJ2-3, with 11 bases matching TRBD2. V lost 9 bases and J lost 4; bases outside the gene matches: 3. The CDR3 spans 13 residues. The CDR3 nucleotides are TGTGCCAGTTCACTAGCGGGGGCAGATACGCAGTATTTT. It translates to CASSLAGADTQYF.

This clonotype was recorded many times. The V and J genes are TRBV25-1 and TRBJ2-6; 12 bases are shared with TRBD2. The CDR3 runs 17 residues. V lost 6 bases, J lost 0 bases, and 3 bases stayed unmatched. The germline V gene encodes CDR1 MGHDK and CDR2 SYGVNS. The CDR3 bases are TGTGCCAGCAGGACTAGCGGGGGCCGCTCTGGGGCCAACGTCCTGACTTTC. Amino acids: CASRTSGGRSGANVLTF. The full variable domain, its missing parts supplied by reference TRBV25-1 and TRBJ2-6, is EADIYQTPRYLVIGTGKKITLECSQTMGHDKMYWYQQDPGMELHLIHYSYGVNSTEKGDLSSESTVSRIRTEHFPLTLESARPSHTSQYLCASRTSGGRSGANVLTFGAGSRLTVL.

This clonotype has a count of ten or more. V is TRBV5-1 and J is TRBJ2-3; 10 bases line up with TRBD2. The V segment lost 4 bases and the J segment 6 bases; nucleotides outside the gene matches: 14. The length of the CDR3 is 17 residues. CDR1 and CDR2 from the germline V gene are SGHRS and YFSETQ. CDR3 nucleotides: TGCGCCAGCAGCCGAAACATAGCGGGGGGCGACGTGGATACGCAGTATTTT. Amino acids: CASSRNIAGGDVDTQYF.

This clonotype has at least ten counts. A junction boundary mismatches the germline segment, possibly from a read error. The chain joins TRBV20-1 to TRBJ1-6; D is unresolved. Germline CDR1 reads DFQATT; CDR2 reads SNEGSKA (reference sequence). This CDR3 spans 13 amino acids. The DNA for the CDR3 is TGCGGTGCTAGGACGGATTATAATTCACCCCTCCACTTT. It encodes CGARTDYNSPLHF.